This record concerns one T cell receptor beta chain sequence. V was cut by 1 base and J by 4 bases, with 2 bases left in between. This CDR3 has 12 amino acids. Germline V gives CDR1 LNHDA, CDR2 SQIVND (reference sequence). The source of the sample is a study of blood T cell repertoires in COVID-19. Turning to the study itself: Some COVID-19 samples were acute and others convalescent; all came from the United States, Italy and Spain. PBMCs, B-cell-depleted T cells, or T cells provided the cDNA or gDNA that made up the material.

Per the study methods: Amplified reference gene primers provided the basis for estimating nucleated cell counts. Assay: immunoSEQ multiplex PCR; the TCRdb copy retains only in-frame clones and omits some. V, J and clone size were drawn from that table, and D and trimming were deduced from the DNA. The sample shows under 350,000 clones, 83% of them seen only once. The sequencing input was peripheral blood. The sequence came from a man in his 60s who had recovered from COVID-19. The chain employs TRBV19 and TRBJ2-1; no reliable D call. CDR3 coding DNA: TGTGCCAGTAGTATAGTATACAATGAGCAGTTCTTC. It specifies CASSIVYNEQFF.